This T cell receptor beta chain was observed in a study of Ad26.COV2.S vaccination and SARS-CoV-2 variants listed by TCRdb under 2021. Regarding the study in general: Vaccine-arm donors came from COV1001, a multicentre, randomized, double-blind, placebo-controlled phase I-IIa trial of Ad26.COV2.S in healthy adults. Dosing of Ad26.COV2.S was intramuscular, at either 5x10^10 or 1x10^11 viral particles, delivered as one shot or as two shots spaced 56 days apart. The specificity and breadth of SARS-CoV-2-reactive T cell receptors after Ad26.COV2.S vaccination were assessed by TCRbeta repertoire sequencing. The TCR-sequenced set comprised approximately 32 samples: some 19 Ad26.COV2.S vaccine recipients, 5 placebo recipients and 8 SARS-CoV-2 convalescent individuals. Trial participants were randomized into five groups of five, in which low-dose or high-dose Ad26.COV2.S was given once or twice, or placebo was given on both occasions. Investigators did not know the trial group allocation while performing experiments and assessing outcomes. Results and caveats for the whole study, not just this receptor: Vaccine and placebo recipients had similar non-spike TCR breadth, a finding consistent with the vaccine containing only spike. After vaccination, substantial breadth of spike-specific CD8+ and CD4+ T cell responses was reported. The authors noted that the TCR breadth and depth analyses may have underestimated total T cell responses. The study was not powered to compare responses between vaccine doses or regimens. Compared with placebo recipients, Ad26.COV2.S recipients showed higher spike-specific TCR breadth (P = 0.0014).

In regard to this clone: It lacks a known antigen. Base qualities are not recorded, but no much larger clone differs from it by a single base.

Reading the label with the study, this specimen's treatment or condition is: over 15 received Ad26.COV2.S at low or high dose, single or two shots; roughly five received placebo; per-sample allocation not given. Repertoires of vaccine and placebo recipients were sequenced from samples collected on day 63 after the first injection. In Cohort 1b, about 25 adults aged 18-55 years were enrolled at a single site in Boston, USA, between 29 July and 7 August 2020. Ad26.COV2.S was a replication-incompetent adenovirus type 26 vector expressing a prefusion-stabilized SARS-CoV-2 spike protein from the original Wuhan strain. The immunoSEQ Assay was used to sequence TCRbeta CDR3 regions. After extraction, genomic DNA underwent amplification by bias-controlled multiplex PCR, followed by high-throughput sequencing. In the paper's pipeline: To quantify the absolute abundance of every unique TCRbeta CDR3 region, sequences were collapsed and filtered. Usable DNA was measured by amplifying reference genes present in all nucleated cells, and TCRbeta template counts were normalized to that usable DNA to estimate T cell fraction. Repertoire TCRs were annotated as SARS-CoV-2-specific when V gene, CDR3 amino acid sequence and J gene were exactly matched to a known reactive TCR set. The reference SARS-CoV-2 TCR set was derived from MIRA and filtered for enrichment in COVID-19-positive ImmuneCODE repertoires, a step that removed public or cross-reactive TCRs. Using the MIRA antigens, annotated TCRs were further analysed by specific ORF or by position within an ORF. Breadth was defined as the number of annotated unique rearrangements divided by the total number of unique productive rearrangements, and depth was defined as the summed frequency of the annotated unique rearrangements. TCR breadth was compared between groups using two-sided Wilcoxon rank-sum tests. TCRdb obtained this table from immuneACCESS and retained in-frame rearrangements with V and J assigned. These tables miss some clones; where compared with another copy, unresolved V genes account for less than half of the shortfall, and the remainder is unexplained. The V and J calls and clone size are taken from that table; D and trimming were inferred from the DNA. In all, the sample holds about 350,000 clones, and approximately 90% of those were seen once. Of the sample, 5% falls within the top ten clones.

The germline V gene encodes CDR1 KGHDR and CDR2 SFDVKD. V and J are trimmed by 7 bases and 10 bases, and the gene matches miss 1 base of the junction. Inclusive of the bounding cysteine and phenylalanine, the CDR3 is 13 residues long. Left in the record is the CDR3 DNA by itself, 39 bases read in frame from the first base. The sequence was obtained from a person between 18 and 65 years old who received the Ad26.COV2.S COVID-19 vaccine or a placebo. Material: peripheral blood, obtained in a trial of Ad26.COV2.S vaccine versus placebo. In this chain, TRBV24-1 is recombined with TRBJ2-1; 15 bases in between match TRBD2. The nucleotide sequence is TGTGCCACCAGAGGGACTAGCGGGGGGGAGCAGTTCTTC. It translates as CATRGTSGGEQFF.